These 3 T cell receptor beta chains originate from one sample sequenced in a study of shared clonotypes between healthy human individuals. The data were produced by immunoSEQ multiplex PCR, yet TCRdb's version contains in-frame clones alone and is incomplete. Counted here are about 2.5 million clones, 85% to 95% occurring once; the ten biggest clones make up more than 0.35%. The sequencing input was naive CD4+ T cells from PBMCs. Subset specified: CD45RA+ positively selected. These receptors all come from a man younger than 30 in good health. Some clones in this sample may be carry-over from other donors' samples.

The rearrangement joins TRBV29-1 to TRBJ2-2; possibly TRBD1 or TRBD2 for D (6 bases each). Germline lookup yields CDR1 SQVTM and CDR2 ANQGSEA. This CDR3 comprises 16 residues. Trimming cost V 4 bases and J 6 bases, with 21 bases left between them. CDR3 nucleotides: TGCAGCGTTGTAGGAGACAGGACTAAGAGCGCCGGGGAGCTGTTTTTT. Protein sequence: CSVVGDRTKSAGELFF.

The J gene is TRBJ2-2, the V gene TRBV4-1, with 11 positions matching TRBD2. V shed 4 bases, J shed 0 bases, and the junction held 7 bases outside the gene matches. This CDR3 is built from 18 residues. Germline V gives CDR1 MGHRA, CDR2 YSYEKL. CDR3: CASSRAGTSGTNTGELFF. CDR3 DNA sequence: TGCGCCAGCAGCCGTGCCGGGACTAGCGGAACGAACACCGGGGAGCTGTTTTTT.

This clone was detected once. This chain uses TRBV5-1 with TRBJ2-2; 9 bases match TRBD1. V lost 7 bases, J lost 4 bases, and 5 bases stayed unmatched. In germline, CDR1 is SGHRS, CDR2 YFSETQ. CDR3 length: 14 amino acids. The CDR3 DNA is TGCGCCAGCCGTCAACAGGGGGCCACCGGGGAGCTGTTTTTT. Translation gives CASRQQGATGELFF. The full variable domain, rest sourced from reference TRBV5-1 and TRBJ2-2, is KAGVTQTPRYLIKTRGQQVTLSCSPISGHRSVSWYQQTPGQGLQFLFEYFSETQRNKGNFPGRFSGRQFSNSRSEMNVSTLELGDSALYLCASRQQGATGELFFGEGSRLTVL.